The rows below give T cell receptor beta chains drawn from one sample of a study of shared T cell receptors in the human thymus. Data came from immunoSEQ multiplex PCR; TCRdb stores just in-frame clones and leaves some out. The sample lists roughly 700,000 clones, roughly 90% occurring once. These data are also associated with another study on human thymus T cells.

Sequenced input: thymocytes. The receptors come from a boy in the first two years of life with a congenital heart defect. The CDR3 runs from the conserved cysteine through the conserved F or W. A D gene is named only where the DNA matches it firmly. Clone size is shown for a subset of rows, as once, few, many or a class of expanded clone.

TGTGCCAGCAGACCCCGAAGCCGGGAGGGGATGAACACTGAAGCTTTCTTT	CASRPRSREGMNTEAFF	NA	TRBJ1-1	NA	TRBV7-9
TGTGCCAGCAGCAGCAACACTGAAGCTTTCTTT	CASSSNTEAFF	NA	TRBJ1-1	NA	TRBV7-9
TGTGCCAGCAGTGACTCCCTTAATTCACCCCTCCACTTT	CASSDSLNSPLHF	once	TRBJ1-6	NA	TRBV25-1
TGTGCCAGCAGTTTATCGATACCTGGACAGGGGGCCGGGGAGCTGTTTTTT	CASSLSIPGQGAGELFF	NA	TRBJ2-2	TRBD1	TRBV27
TGTGCCAGCAGCCCAAGGGACAGGGGGGGAGAAAACATTCAGTACTTC	CASSPRDRGGENIQYF	NA	TRBJ2-4	TRBD1	TRBV11-2
TGTGCCAGCAGTTTTCGGACTAGCGGAGGGAGCTCCTACAATGAGCAGTTCTTC	CASSFRTSGGSSYNEQFF	NA	TRBJ2-1	TRBD2	TRBV28
TGTGCCAGCAGTCTAGGACAGCCCTCCTACGAGCAGTACTTC	CASSLGQPSYEQYF	NA	TRBJ2-7	NA	TRBV27
TGTGCCAGCAGTTTATCGAGGGCGCACACCTACGAGCAGTACTTC	CASSLSRAHTYEQYF	NA	TRBJ2-7	NA	TRBV27
TGTGCCAGCAGTCGCGGGGGTTGGTCCTACAATGAGCAGTTCTTC	CASSRGGWSYNEQFF	NA	TRBJ2-1	TRBD2	TRBV5-4
TGTGCCAGCAGCGTAGCTACAGGGGGCGCCTACGAGCAGTACTTC	CASSVATGGAYEQYF	NA	TRBJ2-7	TRBD1	TRBV9
TGTGCCAGCAGTTTTTTTCGACAGGGTCTTTACGAGCAGTACTTC	CASSFFRQGLYEQYF	NA	TRBJ2-7	TRBD1	TRBV28
TGCGCCAGCAGCCAAGCCGGGTATGAGCCCCAGCATTTT	CASSQAGYEPQHF	NA	TRBJ1-5	NA	TRBV4-3
TGTGCCAGAAGCAAGCTTTATGAGCAGTTCTTC	CARSKLYEQFF	NA	TRBJ2-1	NA	TRBV5-3
TGTGCCACCAGCAGAGAAGGAGGGGATAGCAATCAGCCCCAGCATTTT	CATSREGGDSNQPQHF	few	TRBJ1-5	NA	TRBV15
TGCGCCAGCAGCCCCGGGACTAGCGCCATCTCCTACAATGAGCAGTTCTTC	CASSPGTSAISYNEQFF	NA	TRBJ2-1	TRBD2	TRBV4-3
TGCGCCAGCAGTAGGGACAGCACCCAGGACTATGGCTACACCTTC	CASSRDSTQDYGYTF	NA	TRBJ1-2	TRBD1	TRBV10-2
TGTGCCAGCAGCGTCAAGGACAGGGGGAGGGAGGACTATGGCTACACCTTC	CASSVKDRGREDYGYTF	NA	TRBJ1-2	TRBD1	TRBV5-5
TGCGCCAGCAGCCAAGGCTGGACTAGCGGGAGGGTTCAAACTTACAATGAGCAGTTCTTC	CASSQGWTSGRVQTYNEQFF	NA	TRBJ2-1	TRBD2	TRBV4-3
TGTGCCAGCAGCTTAGACGTTCGGACAGGGGGCAACACCGGGGAGCTGTTTTTT	CASSLDVRTGGNTGELFF	NA	TRBJ2-2	TRBD1	TRBV7-9
TGTGCCAGCAGCCAAGATTCGAGTAGCTCCTACAATGAGCAGTTCTTC	CASSQDSSSSYNEQFF	NA	TRBJ2-1	NA	TRBV14
TGTGCCTGGAGTGTCCCATGGGGGACAGGGCCACAAAGCTCCTACAATGAGCAGTTCTTC	CAWSVPWGTGPQSSYNEQFF	NA	TRBJ2-1	TRBD1	TRBV30
TGTGCCACCAGCAGAGATCTAGGAGGACAGGGACCTTTCGGCGAGCAGTACTTC	CATSRDLGGQGPFGEQYF	NA	TRBJ2-7	TRBD1	TRBV15
TGTGCCAGCAGCTTCCTTACAGGGGGCCCAGTAACCTCCTACGAGCAGTACTTC	CASSFLTGGPVTSYEQYF	NA	TRBJ2-7	TRBD1	TRBV5-4
TGTGCCAGCAGGGATTCAGGCCGCACAGATACGCAGTATTTT	CASRDSGRTDTQYF	NA	TRBJ2-3	NA	TRBV21-1
TGTGCCAGCAGCGTAGGAGGCAGGGATAACTATGGCTACACCTTC	CASSVGGRDNYGYTF	NA	TRBJ1-2	NA	TRBV9
TGTGCCAGCAGCCCCCCCCCGGACAGGAACACTGAAGCTTTCTTT	CASSPPPDRNTEAFF	NA	TRBJ1-1	NA	TRBV4-2
TGTGCCAGCACCTCTCGGAGGGGTGGTAGCTATGGCTACACCTTC	CASTSRRGGSYGYTF	NA	TRBJ1-2	NA	TRBV2